This T cell receptor beta chain was captured in a study of blood T cell repertoires in COVID-19. As for the study in general: There were acute and convalescent COVID-19 samples, and they came from the United States, Italy and Spain. PBMCs, B-cell-depleted T cells, or T cells were the source of the cDNA or gDNA that made up the material.

Individuals drawn from approximately 26 US areas were roughly 18 to 89 years old. Participants reported their clinical history, and cohort assignment relied on those reports. The CDR3 contains 15 residues. The germline V gene encodes CDR1 LGHDT and CDR2 YNNKEL (reference sequence). The ends lost 4 bases at V and 4 bases at J; junction bases unmatched: 5. Libraries were prepared by immunoSEQ multiplex PCR; TCRdb keeps only in-frame clonotypes and omits some of them. This sample has some 320,000 clones; 90% occur once, and the top ten carry approximately 4.1%. Sequencing was done on a sample of PBMCs or T cells enriched from blood (not recorded which). This sequence joins TRBV3-1 (or the pseudogene TRBV3-2) and TRBJ1-3, with 9 positions matching TRBD1. The clonotype originates from a woman younger than 45 who had been exposed to COVID-19. Here the CDR3 reads CASSPRDREGNTIYF. Written as DNA, the CDR3 is TGTGCCAGCAGCCCCCGGGACAGGGAGGGAAACACCATATATTTT.